This T cell receptor (beta chain) stems from a study of PD-1 blockade in classical Hodgkin lymphoma. Study-wide points: Significantly greater TCR diversity emerged by C4D1 in CD4+ cells but not CD8+ cells. TCR diversity at baseline was reported to be reduced in newly diagnosed patients relative to healthy donors.

The germline V gene encodes CDR1 MNHEY and CDR2 SMNVEV (reference sequence). The CDR3 has 11 residues. V gave up 8 bases and J gave up 8 bases, with 10 bases separating them. Repertoires were generated with immunoSEQ multiplex PCR, while TCRdb's copy carries only in-frame clones and drops some. The data contain approximately 46,000 clones, about 73% of them singletons. Turning to this clone: The antigen is not known.

Relapse was seen in all patients after autologous stem cell transplantation, and brentuximab vedotin exposure was variable. The sample here was peripheral blood mononuclear cells (PBMCs), taken at baseline. This sequence originates from a human donor with classical Hodgkin lymphoma. This rearrangement joins TRBV27 to TRBJ1-3, with no clear D. The DNA for the CDR3 is TGTGCCAGCGGAGGTGCTGACACCATATATTTT. Its protein product is CASGGADTIYF.